This section outlines one T cell receptor (beta chain) sequence together with its context. What it recognizes is unknown. Only in-frame clones appear in the TCRdb table, and some are missing; sequencing was by immunoSEQ multiplex PCR. This table has 45,000 to 60,000 clones, about nine tenths appearing once. These data are taken from a study of T cells in localized non-small cell lung cancer. Study-level results: Without multi-region sequencing, intratumor heterogeneity could not be excluded. Maximal T cell clonality occurred in uninvolved adjacent lung, with tumor ranking below it.

J was trimmed by 9 bases and V by 5 bases; bases with no gene match: 7. The germline CDR1 and CDR2 sequences are SGHDT and YYEEEE. The CDR3 has 14 amino acids. The sample in question was peripheral blood, obtained before any cancer treatment. This sequence joins TRBV5-6 and TRBJ1-6; 8 bases match TRBD1. This sequence was found in a woman aged 40-75 years with stage I lung adenocarcinoma. In nucleotides, the CDR3 is TGTGCCAGCAGTTTATGGACAGGGCGTTCACCCCTCCACTTT. Protein product: CASSLWTGRSPLHF. The full variable domain, its missing parts supplied by reference TRBV5-6 and TRBJ1-6, is DAGVTQSPTHLIKTRGQQVTLRCSPKSGHDTVSWYQQALGQGPQFIFQYYEEEERQRGNFPDRFSGHQFPNYSSELNVNALLLGDSALYLCASSLWTGRSPLHFGNGTRLTVT.